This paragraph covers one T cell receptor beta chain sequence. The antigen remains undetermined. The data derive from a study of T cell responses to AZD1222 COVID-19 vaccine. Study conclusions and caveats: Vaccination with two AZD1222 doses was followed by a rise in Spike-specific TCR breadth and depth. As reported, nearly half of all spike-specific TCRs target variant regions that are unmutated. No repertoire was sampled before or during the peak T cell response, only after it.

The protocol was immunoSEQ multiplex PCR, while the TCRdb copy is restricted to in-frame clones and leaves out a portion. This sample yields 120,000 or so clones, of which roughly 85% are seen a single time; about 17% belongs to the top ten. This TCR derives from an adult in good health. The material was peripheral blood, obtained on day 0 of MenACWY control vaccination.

CDR3 residues: CASSLRQGGYSGNTIYF. The CDR3 coding sequence is TGTGCCAGTAGTTTGCGACAGGGAGGATACTCTGGAAACACCATATATTTT. This rearrangement joins TRBV19 to TRBJ1-3; 7 positions match TRBD1. Germline-derived CDR1 and CDR2 are LNHDA and SQIVND (reference sequence). V shed 5 bases, J shed 0 bases, and the junction held 10 bases outside the gene matches. CDR3 length equals 17 residues.